The 21 T cell receptor beta chains in this list originate from one sample, sequenced in a study of blood T cell repertoires in COVID-19. Clones were read by immunoSEQ multiplex PCR, and TCRdb kept only the in-frame ones, dropping some. This table holds about 98,000 clones, 60% to 80% found once. What was sequenced was peripheral blood. All receptors come from a man aged 60 to 75 with active or convalescent COVID-19.

This chain joins TRBV15 and TRBJ2-7; TRBD2 is a possible D gene (6 bases). Germline assignment: CDR1 LNHNV and CDR2 YYDKDF (reference sequence). Deletions cut 1 base from V and 3 bases from J, with 13 bases between. This CDR3 has 15 amino acids. The DNA of the CDR3 is TGTGCCACCAGCAGAGTAGTGGGAGGTCTCTACGAGCAGTACTTC. Translating gives CATSRVVGGLYEQYF. Together with reference TRBV15 and TRBJ2-7, the CDR3 gives the full variable domain: DAMVIQNPRYQVTQFGKPVTLSCSQTLNHNVMYWYQQKSSQAPKLLFHYYDKDFNNEADTPDNFQSRRPNTSFCFLDIRSPGLGDTAMYLCATSRVVGGLYEQYFGPGTRLTVT.

V and J are TRBV4-1 and TRBJ1-3, with no clear D. CDR1 and CDR2 (germline): MGHRA, YSYEKL. The length of the CDR3 is 19 residues. Trimming shortened V by 1 base and J by 0 bases, and 19 bases separated the two germline ends. The CDR3 region has the DNA TGCGCCAGCAGCCAAGGGTTAAGGGAGGGCATTCGCTCTGGAAACACCATATATTTT. The encoded protein is CASSQGLREGIRSGNTIYF.

The chain links TRBV2 to TRBJ2-3, with D possibly being TRBD1 (6 bases). Germline V CDR1 and CDR2: SNHLY, FYNNEI. V was shortened by 9 bases and J by 6 bases, with 16 bases between the two germline ends. The CDR3 runs 13 residues. The CDR3: CARGATGTDTQYF. The DNA for the CDR3 is TGTGCCAGGGGGGCGACAGGAACCGATACGCAGTATTTT.

The rearrangement joins TRBV3-1 (or the pseudogene TRBV3-2) to TRBJ2-2; 12 nucleotides match TRBD2. Germline lookup yields CDR1 LGHDT and CDR2 YNNKEL (reference sequence). The CDR3 contains 16 residues. Losses at the gene ends were 5 bases for V and 3 bases for J; bases not matched to a gene: 4. DNA of the CDR3: TGTGCCAGCAGCTCTCGACTAGCGGGAGACACCGGGGAGCTGTTTTTT. Amino acids: CASSSRLAGDTGELFF.

This chain connects TRBV24-1 to TRBJ2-2, with a tentative D call TRBD2 (6 bases). Germline assignment: CDR1 KGHDR and CDR2 SFDVKD. The CDR3 contains 17 residues. Trimming cost V 5 bases and J 2 bases, with 17 bases left between them. CDR3 residues: CATSVRVGTPNTGELFF. The DNA of the CDR3 is TGTGCCACCAGTGTCCGTGTCGGGACTCCCAACACCGGGGAGCTGTTTTTT.

The sample holds one count of this clone. The chain is built from TRBV6-2 or TRBV6-3 and TRBJ2-7, with a tentative D call TRBD1 (7 bases). The CDR3 sequence is 13 residues long. Trimming removed 0 bases from V and 7 bases from J, with 10 bases in between. Germline V lookup: CDR1 MNHEY, CDR2 SVGEGT. CDR3 coding DNA: TGTGCCAGCAGTTACTCGACAGGGAGGGAGCAGTACTTC. Its protein is CASSYSTGREQYF.

This chain uses TRBV7-2 with TRBJ2-3, with a possible D match to TRBD2 (6 bases). V was trimmed by 4 bases and J by 0 bases, leaving 11 bases between them. The CDR3 spans 15 residues. Per the germline V gene, CDR1 is SGHTA and CDR2 is FQGNSA. The CDR3 region has the DNA TGTGCCAGCAGCTCCCTAGCGTCTAGCACAGATACGCAGTATTTT. Translation gives CASSSLASSTDTQYF. Based on the CDR3 plus reference TRBV7-2 and TRBJ2-3, the full variable domain is GAGVSQSPSNKVTEKGKDVELRCDPISGHTALYWYRQSLGQGLEFLIYFQGNSAPDKSGLPSDRFSAERTGGSVSTLTIQRTQQEDSAVYLCASSSLASSTDTQYFGPGTRLTVL.

The CDR3 DNA is TGTGCCAGCAGTGAAAAAGGGGTCGGAACTGAAGCTTTCTTT. It translates to CASSEKGVGTEAFF. The chain has TRBV25-1 and TRBJ1-1; TRBD1 is a possible D gene (5 bases). V lost 2 bases to trimming and J lost 5 bases, with 12 bases between them. The germline V gene has CDR1 MGHDK and CDR2 SYGVNS. The CDR3 is made up of 14 amino acids.

V gene TRBV19 combines with J gene TRBJ1-2; D unclear. The CDR3 has 13 amino acids. From germline, CDR1 is LNHDA and CDR2 SQIVND (reference sequence). V lost 7 bases, J lost 5 bases, and 14 bases lay in between. Here the CDR3 DNA reads TGTGCCAGTACCCTGAAAGGGAGGTATGGCTACACCTTC. This sequence encodes CASTLKGRYGYTF.

The chain links TRBV6-2 or TRBV6-3 to TRBJ1-5; no firm D call. Germline CDR1 reads MNHEY; CDR2 reads SVGEGT. The V end was cut by 4 bases, the J end by 7 bases, with 17 bases between. CDR3 size: 15 residues. CDR3 protein: CASSWGSSPGQPQHF. CDR3 sequence (DNA): TGTGCCAGCAGTTGGGGTTCGTCCCCGGGGCAGCCCCAGCATTTT.

The chain employs TRBV19 and TRBJ1-2, with a tentative D call TRBD1 (5 bases). CDR3 length: 11 amino acids. The germline CDR1 and CDR2 sequences are LNHDA and SQIVND (reference sequence). V shed 8 bases and J shed 4 bases, with 8 bases lying between them. This CDR3 is CASGGGYGYTF. CDR3 in DNA: TGTGCCAGTGGGGGAGGCTATGGCTACACCTTC.

The rearrangement links TRBV21-1 to TRBJ2-5; whether TRBD1, the table's D call, matches the DNA was not checked. TRBV21-1 is assigned pseudogene status. This CDR3 has 17 amino acids. Here the CDR3 reads CASSRRSRGMDQETQYF. CDR3 in DNA: TGTGCCAGCAGCCGTAGAAGTAGGGGGATGGACCAAGAGACCCAGTACTTC.

V gene TRBV7-9 combines with J gene TRBJ2-2, with D tentatively TRBD2 (6 bases). This CDR3 has 14 residues. Trimming pared 7 bases from V and 0 bases from J, leaving 9 bases between. Germline-derived CDR1 and CDR2 are SEHNR and FQNEAQ (reference sequence). The CDR3 reads CASTEGSNTGELFF. The CDR3 DNA is TGTGCCAGCACGGAGGGCTCGAACACCGGGGAGCTGTTTTTT.

The chain is built from TRBV10-3 and TRBJ2-7, with a possible D match to TRBD1 (6 bases). This CDR3 contains 15 residues. The V end lost 2 bases, the J end lost 4 bases, and 15 bases lay between the germline ends. The germline CDR1 and CDR2 sequences are ENHRY and SYGVKD. Written as DNA, the CDR3 is TGTGCCATCAGTGAGCGGGAACAGGGATGGTACGAGCAGTACTTC. Translating it yields CAISEREQGWYEQYF.

V usage is TRBV6-5 and J usage is TRBJ1-2, with 9 nucleotides matching TRBD1. V lost 3 bases to trimming and J lost 6 bases; unmatched junction nucleotides: 5. The CDR3 totals 14 residues. Germline CDR1 reads MNHEY; CDR2 reads SVGAGI. In nucleotides, the CDR3 is TGTGCCAGCAGTTATATCACAGGGGGCGATGGCTACACCTTC. Translating gives CASSYITGGDGYTF.

This rearrangement joins TRBV19 to TRBJ2-2; the D gene is possibly TRBD1 (5 bases). Trimming removed 1 base from V and 9 bases from J, with 9 bases in between. The CDR3 is made up of 13 amino acids. CDR1 is LNHDA, CDR2 SQIVND, per germline (reference sequence). The CDR3 region is CASSIVGARELFF. The CDR3 nucleotides are TGTGCCAGTAGTATAGTTGGGGCCCGGGAGCTGTTTTTT.

This clone was found once. CDR3 sequence (DNA): TGTGCCAGCAAGAGGGAGGGGCTATCCTACGAGCAGTACTTC. The encoded protein is CASKREGLSYEQYF. The chain couples TRBV6-5 to TRBJ2-7; 7 nucleotides line up with TRBD2. Germline V CDR1 and CDR2: MNHEY, SVGAGI. V lost 7 bases to trimming and J lost 1 base; unmatched junction nucleotides: 7. This CDR3 has 14 residues.

This clone was counted a few times. V is TRBV30 and J is TRBJ2-5, with D perhaps TRBD1 (7 bases). The length of the CDR3 is 14 residues. Germline V lookup: CDR1 GTSNPN, CDR2 SVGIG (reference sequence). The germline V and J ends were trimmed by 0 bases and 2 bases, with 10 bases remaining between them. In DNA, the CDR3 is TGTGCCTGGAGTGTCGCGGGACAGCAAGAGACCCAGTACTTC. Translated, it gives CAWSVAGQQETQYF.

This clone was recorded a few times. The chain combines TRBV6-5 with TRBJ2-7; D possibly corresponds to TRBD1 (6 bases). Germline assignment: CDR1 MNHEY and CDR2 SVGAGI. CDR3 size: 13 residues. Between the trimmed V and J ends, which lost 5 bases and 7 bases, there was a span of 15 bases. The CDR3 loop is CASSRDKLKEQYF. The DNA of the CDR3 is TGTGCCAGCAGTCGGGACAAACTAAAAGAGCAGTACTTC.

This chain uses TRBV12-3 or TRBV12-4 with TRBJ1-4; a weak D match, TRBD1 (5 bases). The CDR3 is made up of 12 amino acids. V lost 4 bases to trimming and J lost 11 bases, with 11 bases between them. CDR3 in DNA: TGTGCCAGCAGTTCCGGGACTAGGAAACTGTTTTTT. Translation: CASSSGTRKLFF.

This clone was counted only a few times. Other DNA sequences in this sample translate to the same CDR3. The V gene is TRBV12-3 or TRBV12-4, the J gene TRBJ1-2, with 7 bases aligning to TRBD1. The CDR3 extends over 13 amino acids. The trim removed 5 bases at V and 4 bases at J, leaving 4 bases unmatched. The CDR3 sequence: CASSPGQFYGYTF. CDR3 bases: TGTGCCAGCAGTCCGGGACAGTTCTATGGCTACACCTTC.